This T cell receptor (beta chain) was found in a study of cytomegalovirus exposure and HLA in healthy donors. Study overall: The roughly 660 first-cohort repertoires shared a platform with the 100 to 150 validation repertoires, as reported in a later analysis. General study findings and limits: Reports described diagnosis of cytomegalovirus status by the classifier as highly specific and sensitive. Rare sequences made up most TCRs, while some public TCRs were found in many donors. In vitro, three CMV-associated chains proved specific for CMV antigens.

Profiling relied on immunoSEQ multiplex PCR, and the TCRdb table lists in-frame clones only, not all of them. The data contain some 180,000 clones, 81% of them singletons. Worth noting for this clone: Its antigen remains unknown.

The CDR3 is 15 amino acids. With 8 bases removed from V and 0 bases from J, the gap between germline ends came to 14 bases. J is TRBJ2-1 and V is TRBV23-1, with a possible D match to TRBD1 (6 bases). TRBV23-1 is reported as an ORF; its role is uncertain. The receptor was isolated from a woman in her thirties in good health and CMV-seronegative. What was sequenced was PBMCs. This CDR3 reads CASYRETSSYNEQFF. The CDR3, as DNA: TGCGCCAGCTACAGGGAGACAAGCTCCTACAATGAGCAGTTCTTC.